The T cell receptor (beta chain) described here comes from a study of blood T cell repertoires in COVID-19 (TCRdb year 2020). About the study as a whole: Samples covering the acute and convalescent phases of COVID-19 were provided by collaborators in the United States, Italy and Spain. Samples came from the ongoing ImmuneRACE study (first 160 participants) plus 1,254 subjects from 6 global collaborators. Subjects who had been exposed to COVID-19, were actively infected with it, or had recovered from it provided the deeply sampled blood TCRbeta repertoires that made up the dataset. The material from the prospective study consisted of cDNA or gDNA derived from T cells, B-cell-depleted T cells, or PBMCs. A de-identified subject ID, COVID-19 status, age in years and sex were almost always included in the sample metadata. HLA class I and class II types, where available, came from metadata supplied by the sample provider rather than from assay-based typing. The repertoires were released in a freely available public database meant as a resource for research on the immune response to SARS-CoV-2.

A word on this clone: Its antigen is still unknown. The input lacks base qualities; no much larger clone sits a single base away.

The paper's findings and limits, for the study overall: The amount of clinical and demographic metadata varied by source and participant and was provided uncurated.

Participants in the prospective study were aged 18 to 89 years, lived in 24 United States geographic areas, and enrolled through a virtual design. In the prospective study, participants were assigned to cohorts based on the clinical history participants reported in a screening survey and a study questionnaire. For ImmuneRACE Cohort 3, a participant was defined as recovered based on two consecutive negative NP/OP PCR tests, clearance by a healthcare professional, or resolution of symptoms. Each participant in the prospective study had whole blood, serum and a nasopharyngeal or oropharyngeal swab collected by mobile phlebotomists. Over a roughly two-month period, participants in the prospective study had the option of providing additional blood draws and questionnaires. Before DNA extraction, prospective study blood samples were shipped either frozen or at room temperature. The immunoSEQ Assay, a bias-controlled multiplex PCR, was used to amplify TCRbeta CDR3 regions from genomic DNA. Processing in the source paper ran as follows. Nucleated cell counts per sample were estimated from amplification of reference gene primers within the assay. To quantify the absolute abundance of each unique TCRbeta CDR3 rearrangement, sequence reads were collapsed and filtered. For each sample, productive Simpson clonality was calculated by taking the square root of Simpson's diversity index across productive rearrangements. This immuneACCESS table, as held by TCRdb, lists in-frame sequences with V and J called but not all clones. Of the missing ones, under half trace to an unresolved V gene in checked studies; the others have no known cause. V and J calls and clone size are as listed in that table; D and trimming were resolved from the DNA. Here the sample has 150,000 to 200,000 clones; 65% to 90% occur a single time. The ten largest make up roughly 15% of the sample.

V ends up 2 bases short and J 3 bases short, with an unmatched junction base count of 6. CDR1 and CDR2 were assigned from the germline V gene as SGHRS and YFSETQ. The CDR3 covers 15 residues, taking in both the cysteine and the phenylalanine. The read is trimmed to its CDR3 DNA, 45 bases read in frame from base 1. Sequencing was done on a sample of PBMCs or T cells enriched from blood (not recorded which). The receptor comes from a man aged 45 to 65 who had recovered from COVID-19. The V and J genes are TRBV5-1 and TRBJ2-5; 8 bases in the middle match TRBD2. The CDR3 loop reads CASSFGGAGEETQYF. Read as DNA, the sequence is TGCGCCAGCAGCTTCGGGGGGGCCGGGGAAGAGACCCAGTACTTC.